The 3 T cell receptor beta chains below come from one sample, sequenced in a study of blood T cells in healthy people across ages. Next came a second PCR, run for about 6 to 12 cycles, which used a sample-barcoded 5' primer along with a J-beta primer mix. TCRdb ran MiXCR on the 5' RACE reads and lists one entry per CDR3 protein. The sample yields roughly 800,000 distinct CDR3 sequences, nearly 60% seen once. Sample: blood. Receptors originate from a man aged 30 to 45 in good health.

This clonotype was picked up a small number of times. V usage is TRBV3-1 and J usage is TRBJ2-5, with D possibly TRBD2 on 6 matching bases. Trimming removed 8 bases at V and 2 bases at J, with 15 bases between. Germline-derived CDR1 and CDR2 are LGHDT and YNNKEL (reference sequence). This CDR3 region has 14 residues. CDR3 nucleotides: TGTGCCAGCGGGGACTCGCCTAAACAAGAGACCCAGTACTTC. Translating it yields CASGDSPKQETQYF.

The V call is TRBV4-2, the J call TRBJ1-5; 7 nucleotides align to TRBD1. The CDR3 has 17 amino acids. Losses at the gene ends were 1 base for V and 2 bases for J; bases not matched to a gene: 8. Germline V gene data show CDR1 as LGHNA and CDR2 as YNFKEQ. The CDR3 sequence: CASSQGGQFDGNQPQHF. CDR3 in DNA: TGTGCCAGCAGCCAAGGGGGACAGTTCGATGGCAATCAGCCCCAGCATTTT.

On this clonotype: A much more abundant neighbour one base away suggests this may be a read error. The chain is built from TRBV4-3 and TRBJ2-1, with 7 bases matching TRBD2. The J call could be wrong; TRBJ2-7 is a better fit for the DNA end. CDR1 and CDR2 from the germline V gene are LGHNA and YSLEER. The CDR3 length is 16 residues. CDR3 in amino acids: CASSQESSGHYNEQYF. In DNA form, the CDR3 reads TGCGCCAGCAGCCAAGAATCTAGCGGACATTACAATGAGCAGTACTTC.